The present T cell receptor beta chain was sequenced within a study of control samples from healthy donors and cancer patients (dated by TCRdb to 2020 to 2022). With regard to this clone: What this receptor recognizes is not known. The record has no base qualities; no much larger clone is one base away.

The trim is 9 bases for V and 0 bases for J, with a gap of 10 bases between the germline ends. The CDR3 starts with the cysteine, ends with the phenylalanine, and has 13 residues. Kept here is only the CDR3 DNA, which spans 39 bases and is read in frame from base 1. The germline V gene supplies CDR1 KGHDR and CDR2 SFDVKD. The library was built by means of the immunoSEQ multiplex PCR assay. Imported from immuneACCESS, the table was reduced by TCRdb to in-frame sequences with V and J called. These copies leave out some clones; in studies compared against another copy, an unresolved V gene accounts for under half, and the cause of the remainder is not known. The sample table shows approximately 120,000 clones, and 87% are seen once. Under 2% of the sample rests with the top ten.

The sample comprised blood. The rearrangement joined TRBV24-1 to TRBJ1-1; the D gene lacks a confident call. This TCR derives from a young man in good health. The DNA is as follows: TGTGCCACCGCCGGCAGCCTGAACACTGAAGCTTTCTTT. It is translated as CATAGSLNTEAFF.